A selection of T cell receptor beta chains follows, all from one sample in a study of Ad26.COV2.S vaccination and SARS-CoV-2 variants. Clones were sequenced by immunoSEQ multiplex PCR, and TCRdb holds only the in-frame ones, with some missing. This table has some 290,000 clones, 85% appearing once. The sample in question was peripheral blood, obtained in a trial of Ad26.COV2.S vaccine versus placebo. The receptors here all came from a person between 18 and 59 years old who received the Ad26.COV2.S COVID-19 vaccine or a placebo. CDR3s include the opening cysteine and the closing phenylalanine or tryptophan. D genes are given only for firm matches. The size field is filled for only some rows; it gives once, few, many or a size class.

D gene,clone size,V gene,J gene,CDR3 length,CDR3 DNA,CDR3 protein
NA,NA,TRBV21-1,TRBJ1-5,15,TGTGCCAGCAGTCTCTGCGGGGGGCAAAATCAGCCCCAGCATTTT,CASSLCGGQNQPQHF
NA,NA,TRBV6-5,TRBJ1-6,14,TGTGCCAGCAGCGAGATATCCGTCAATTCACCCCTCCACTTT,CASSEISVNSPLHF
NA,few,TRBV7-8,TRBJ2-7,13,TGTGCCAGCGGGCGATTAGGGGCCTACGAGCAGTACTTC,CASGRLGAYEQYF
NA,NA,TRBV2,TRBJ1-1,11,TGTGCCAGCAGACAGGGCACTGAAGCTTTCTTT,CASRQGTEAFF
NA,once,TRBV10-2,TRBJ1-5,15,TGCGCCAGCAGTGACCCTTACAGGTGGGGTCAGCCCCAGCATTTT,CASSDPYRWGQPQHF
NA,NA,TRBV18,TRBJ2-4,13,TGTGCCAGCTCACCACGGCAGACGGACATTCAGTACTTC,CASSPRQTDIQYF
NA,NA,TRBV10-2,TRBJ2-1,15,TGCGCCAGCAGTGAACTCGGGTCTCCCTACAATGAGCAGTTCTTC,CASSELGSPYNEQFF
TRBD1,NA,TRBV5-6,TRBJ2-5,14,TGTGCCAGCAGCCTGGGACAGGGTCCAGAGACCCAGTACTTC,CASSLGQGPETQYF
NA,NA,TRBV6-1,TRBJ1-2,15,TGTGCCAGCAGCGAAGGAGCGTATACTAACTATGGCTACACCTTC,CASSEGAYTNYGYTF
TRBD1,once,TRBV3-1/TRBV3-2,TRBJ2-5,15,TGTGCCAGCAGCCAAGGGACAGGGTACCAAGAGACCCAGTACTTC,CASSQGTGYQETQYF
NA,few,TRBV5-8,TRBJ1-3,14,TGTGCCAGCAGCCCCACGGCCGGGAGAAACACCATATATTTT,CASSPTAGRNTIYF
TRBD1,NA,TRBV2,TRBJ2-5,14,TGTGCCAGCACCGAGGACAGGCCCGGGGAGACCCAGTACTTC,CASTEDRPGETQYF
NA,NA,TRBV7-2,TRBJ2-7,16,TGTGCCAGCAGCCTGAACGGGGGCGAGCGAAACTACGAGCAGTACTTC,CASSLNGGERNYEQYF
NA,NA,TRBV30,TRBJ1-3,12,TGTGCCTGGATGGATTCTGGAAACACCATATATTTT,CAWMDSGNTIYF
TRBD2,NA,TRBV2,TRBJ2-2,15,TGTGCCAGCAGTGACGTAGCGGGGGAAACCGGGGAGCTGTTTTTT,CASSDVAGETGELFF
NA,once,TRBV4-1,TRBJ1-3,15,TGCGCCAGCAGCCGAGACGGCGGCCCTGGAAACACCATATATTTT,CASSRDGGPGNTIYF
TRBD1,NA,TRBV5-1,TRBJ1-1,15,TGCGCCAGCAGCTGGGACAGCTTCCTGGGCACTGAAGCTTTCTTT,CASSWDSFLGTEAFF
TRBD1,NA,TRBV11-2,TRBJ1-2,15,TGTGCCAGCAGCTCTCCCGGCGGACAGGCGGGTGGCTACACCTTC,CASSSPGGQAGGYTF
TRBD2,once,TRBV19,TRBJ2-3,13,TGTGCCAGTAGTATCCGGGACTACGATACGCAGTATTTT,CASSIRDYDTQYF
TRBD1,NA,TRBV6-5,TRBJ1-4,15,TGTGCCAGCAGGGGGGGGACAGGAACTAATGAAAAACTGTTTTTT,CASRGGTGTNEKLFF
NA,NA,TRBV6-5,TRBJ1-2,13,TGTGCCAGCAGTTACCAAGGGGAAGGGGGCTACACCTTC,CASSYQGEGGYTF
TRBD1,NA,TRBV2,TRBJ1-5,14,TGTGCCAGCAGTGCCCAGGGGGCCAATCAGCCCCAGCATTTT,CASSAQGANQPQHF